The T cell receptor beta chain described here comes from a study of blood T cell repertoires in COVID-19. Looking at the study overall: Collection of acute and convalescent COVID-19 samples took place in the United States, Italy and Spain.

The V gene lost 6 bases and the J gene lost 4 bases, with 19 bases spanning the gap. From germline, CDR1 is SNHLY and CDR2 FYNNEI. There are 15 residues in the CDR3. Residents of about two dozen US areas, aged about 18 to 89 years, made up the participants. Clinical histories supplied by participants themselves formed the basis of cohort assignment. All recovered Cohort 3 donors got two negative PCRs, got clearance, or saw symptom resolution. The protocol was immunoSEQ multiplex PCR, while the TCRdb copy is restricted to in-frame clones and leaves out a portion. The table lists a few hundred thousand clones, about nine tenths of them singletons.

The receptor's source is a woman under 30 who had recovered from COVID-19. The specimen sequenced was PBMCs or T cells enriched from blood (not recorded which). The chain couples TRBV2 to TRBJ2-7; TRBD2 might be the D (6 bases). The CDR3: CASSTLEGRLYEQYF. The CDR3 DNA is TGTGCCAGCAGCACGTTAGAGGGGAGGCTATACGAGCAGTACTTC. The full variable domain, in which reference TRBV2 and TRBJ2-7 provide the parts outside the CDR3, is EPEVTQTPSHQVTQMGQEVILRCVPISNHLYFYWYRQILGQKVEFLVSFYNNEISEKSEIFDDQFSVERPDGSNFTLKIRSTKLEDSAMYFCASSTLEGRLYEQYFGPGTRLTVT.